Presented here are 21 T cell receptor beta chains from one specimen sequenced in a study of cytomegalovirus exposure and HLA in healthy donors. The primer mix had 60 Vbeta and 13 Jbeta primers. Here immunoSEQ multiplex PCR was the method, and the copy in TCRdb shows in-frame clones only, minus some. The data show around 200,000 clones, around 79% seen once. What was sequenced was PBMCs. The receptors originated from a woman aged 25-40 years in good health and CMV-seropositive.

In its sample, this clone was seen once. This chain links TRBV5-6 with TRBJ2-5; 9 nucleotides align to TRBD2. CDR1 is SGHDT and CDR2 is YYEEEE in the germline V gene. Trimming took 4 bases from V and 5 from J; bases not matched to a gene: 12. The CDR3 is made up of 16 amino acids. CDR3 region: CASSRGERGAWETQYF. The CDR3 bases are TGTGCCAGCAGCCGAGGCGAGCGGGGGGCGTGGGAGACCCAGTACTTC.

This chain joins TRBV4-3 and TRBJ1-1, with 8 bases fitting TRBD1. With 3 bases clipped from V and 1 base from J, the junction kept 13 bases outside the gene matches. The CDR3 is 18 residues long. CDR1 and CDR2 (germline): LGHNA, YSLEER. CDR3 amino acids: CASSHAGGGFHSNTEAFF. Here the CDR3 DNA reads TGCGCCAGCAGCCACGCAGGGGGCGGATTTCACTCGAACACTGAAGCTTTCTTT.

The chain couples TRBV4-1 to TRBJ1-2; D is perhaps TRBD1 (6 bases). The CDR3 consists of 15 residues. The V and J ends lost 3 bases and 4 bases respectively, with 15 bases between them. Germline V gene sequence: CDR1 MGHRA, CDR2 YSYEKL. The CDR3 DNA reads as TGCGCCAGCAGCCACCCCCTGAGAGGGGGCTATGGCTACACCTTC. Amino acids: CASSHPLRGGYGYTF.

This chain uses TRBV10-3 with TRBJ2-7; TRBD2 aligns across 10 bases. CDR1 is ENHRY, CDR2 SYGVKD, per germline. Trimming removed 6 bases from V and 3 bases from J; junction bases left unmatched: 5. The CDR3 extends over 14 amino acids. The CDR3 protein is CAISAGTSVYEQYF. For the CDR3, the DNA is TGTGCCATCAGCGCCGGGACTAGCGTCTACGAGCAGTACTTC.

This rearrangement joins TRBV7-8 to TRBJ2-7, with 10 bases matching TRBD1. The CDR3 spans 16 residues. Germline V gives CDR1 SGHVS, CDR2 FQNEAQ. The J segment lost 6 bases and the V segment lost 1 base, leaving 9 bases of the junction unmatched. The CDR3 loop reads CASSLVHRQGAGEQYF. In DNA form, the CDR3 reads TGTGCCAGCAGCTTAGTACATCGACAGGGGGCCGGCGAGCAGTACTTC.

In this sample, this clone turned up a few times. The chain joins TRBV10-1 to TRBJ2-3; 7 positions match TRBD2. With 2 bases clipped from V and 4 bases from J, the junction kept 0 bases outside the gene matches. The CDR3 is 13 residues long. Per the germline V gene, CDR1 is WNHNN and CDR2 is SYGVQD (reference sequence). In DNA form, the CDR3 reads TGCGCCAGCAGTGAGGGGGGGGCAGATACGCAGTATTTT. Translating it yields CASSEGGADTQYF.

V and J are TRBV6-4 and TRBJ2-2, with D maybe TRBD1 (6 bases). V was pared by 5 bases and J by 2 bases, with 18 bases between. Germline CDR1 MRHNA, CDR2 SNTAGT. This CDR3 is 17 amino acids long. The CDR3 region is CASSSPRGQPNTGELFF. DNA for the CDR3: TGTGCCAGCAGTTCTCCCCGCGGACAGCCTAACACCGGGGAGCTGTTTTTT.

This sequence joins TRBV11-2 and TRBJ2-3; TRBD2 aligns across 12 bases. This CDR3 has 15 amino acids. V lost 5 bases and J lost 0; bases outside the gene matches: 0. Germline V CDR1 and CDR2: SGHAT, FQNNGV. CDR3 sequence: CASSLAGGSTDTQYF. DNA for the CDR3: TGTGCCAGCAGCCTAGCGGGGGGGAGCACAGATACGCAGTATTTT.

The gene calls are TRBV27 and TRBJ2-7; D perhaps matches TRBD2 (6 bases). Germline V CDR1 and CDR2: MNHEY, SMNVEV (reference sequence). This CDR3 has 14 amino acids. Trimming took 1 base from V and 5 from J, leaving 12 bases between them. CDR3 in DNA: TGTGCCAGCAGTTTATGGGCAGGAGGGAACGAGCAGTACTTC. Translating it yields CASSLWAGGNEQYF.

The chain couples TRBV5-4 to TRBJ1-2; 10 nucleotides line up with TRBD1. J was trimmed by 7 bases and V by 4 bases; bases with no gene match: 10. The V gene's germline CDR1 is SGHNT and CDR2 YYREEE (reference sequence). The CDR3 totals 15 residues. The CDR3 DNA follows: TGTGCCAGCAGCCCTACGACAGGGGGCTTCGGTGGCTACACCTTC. Its translation is CASSPTTGGFGGYTF.

The chain joins TRBV7-9 to TRBJ1-2, with D tentatively TRBD1 (5 bases). The CDR3 has 16 residues. V was trimmed by 5 bases and J by 3 bases, leaving 19 bases between them. The germline V gene encodes CDR1 SEHNR and CDR2 FQNEAQ (reference sequence). CDR3 sequence: CASSRALTEGDYGYTF. The CDR3 bases are TGTGCCAGCAGCCGCGCGTTGACAGAAGGGGACTATGGCTACACCTTC. The complete variable domain, with remaining parts taken from reference TRBV7-9 and TRBJ1-2, reads DTGVSQNPRHKITKRGQNVTFRCDPISEHNRLYWYRQTLGQGPEFLTYFQNEAQLEKSRLLSDRFSAERPKGSFSTLEIQRTEQGDSAMYLCASSRALTEGDYGYTFGSGTRLTVV.

V and J are TRBV5-1 and TRBJ2-7, with 7 bases aligning to TRBD1. Trimming at V came to 0 bases and at J to 3 bases, leaving 3 bases not matched to a gene. This CDR3 has 14 residues. Germline CDR1 SGHRS, CDR2 YFSETQ. The DNA of the CDR3 is TGCGCCAGCAGCTTGGCCGGGACAGACTACGAGCAGTACTTC. Its protein is CASSLAGTDYEQYF.

The CDR3 reads CASSSGQGGTQYF. The CDR3 nucleotides read TGTGCCAGCAGCTCGGGACAGGGGGGTACGCAGTATTTT. V and J are TRBV5-4 and TRBJ2-3; 11 bases agree with TRBD1. V shed 3 bases and J 8 bases; nucleotides not matched to a gene: 2. The CDR3 loop spans 13 amino acids. The germline V gene has CDR1 SGHNT and CDR2 YYREEE (reference sequence).

The chain joins TRBV25-1 to TRBJ1-2; 9 bases map to TRBD1. Germline-derived CDR1 and CDR2 are MGHDK and SYGVNS. The CDR3 runs 14 residues. V was pared by 4 bases and J by 2 bases, with 2 bases of the junction left unmatched. CDR3 loop: CASSADRGNYGYTF. Here the CDR3 DNA reads TGTGCCAGCAGTGCCGACAGGGGGAACTATGGCTACACCTTC.

The chain couples TRBV11-3 to TRBJ2-3; 11 bases line up with TRBD2. This CDR3 is 17 amino acids long. Trimming took 5 bases from V and 2 from J; bases not matched to a gene: 9. Germline loops: CDR1 SGHNT, CDR2 YENEEA. CDR3 sequence (DNA): TGTGCCAGCAGCCGCCCCCAGACTAGCGGGAACACAGATACGCAGTATTTT. It translates to CASSRPQTSGNTDTQYF.

The rearrangement uses TRBV29-1 and TRBJ2-7; 7 nucleotides align to TRBD1. Germline V CDR1 and CDR2: SQVTM, ANQGSEA. The junction had 8 bases not matched to a gene; V was cut back by 4 bases and J by 2 bases. The CDR3 consists of 14 residues. As DNA, the CDR3 is TGCAGCGTTGGTAAACAGGGGCCCCCCTACGAGCAGTACTTC. It encodes CSVGKQGPPYEQYF.

The sample holds a few counts of this clone. This sequence joins TRBV5-5 and TRBJ2-2; the match to TRBD2 covers 11 bases. The CDR3 spans 16 residues. The V segment lost 4 bases and the J segment 6 bases; nucleotides outside the gene matches: 8. Germline values: CDR1 SGHKS, CDR2 YYEKEE (reference sequence). The CDR3 region has the DNA TGTGCCAGCAGCGAAACTAGCGGGAGTTATGCCGGGGAGCTGTTTTTT. Translating it yields CASSETSGSYAGELFF. Based on the CDR3 plus reference TRBV5-5 and TRBJ2-2, the full variable domain is DAGVTQSPTHLIKTRGQQVTLRCSPISGHKSVSWYQQVLGQGPQFIFQYYEKEERGRGNFPDRFSARQFPNYSSELNVNALLLGDSALYLCASSETSGSYAGELFFGEGSRLTVL.

V gene TRBV7-2 combines with J gene TRBJ2-5; no reliable D call. V gave up 5 bases and J gave up 7 bases, with 8 bases separating them. In germline, CDR1 is SGHTA, CDR2 FQGNSA. The CDR3 spans 11 residues. For the CDR3, the DNA is TGTGCCAGCAGCGCTAAAATGACCCAGTACTTC. Protein product: CASSAKMTQYF.

The chain is built from TRBV19 and TRBJ1-5; D call uncertain. V lost 3 bases to trimming and J lost 0 bases, with 9 bases between them. The CDR3 totals 15 residues. From germline, CDR1 is LNHDA and CDR2 SQIVND (reference sequence). CDR3 coding DNA: TGTGCCAGTAGTATCTCAGGCTATAGCAATCAGCCCCAGCATTTT. Its translation: CASSISGYSNQPQHF.

The rearrangement joins TRBV6-1 to TRBJ2-5; D possibly corresponds to TRBD1 (5 bases). Near its end, the DNA agrees better with TRBJ2-7, so the J call may be wrong. The CDR3 has 15 residues. Per germline, CDR1 MNHNS and CDR2 SASEGT. CDR3 bases: TGTGCCAGCAGTGGAACAGGTAGAGGCGCCTACGAGCAGTACTTC. Its translation is CASSGTGRGAYEQYF.

The gene calls are TRBV7-9 and TRBJ2-1; 10 bases match TRBD2. Germline V CDR1 and CDR2: SEHNR, FQNEAQ (reference sequence). Trimming removed 4 bases from V and 10 bases from J; junction bases left unmatched: 13. The CDR3 covers 16 residues. The CDR3 nucleotides are TGTGCCAGCAGCTCCTCTTCGGCTAGCGGGGGCCACGAGCAGTTCTTC. Translated, it gives CASSSSSASGGHEQFF.